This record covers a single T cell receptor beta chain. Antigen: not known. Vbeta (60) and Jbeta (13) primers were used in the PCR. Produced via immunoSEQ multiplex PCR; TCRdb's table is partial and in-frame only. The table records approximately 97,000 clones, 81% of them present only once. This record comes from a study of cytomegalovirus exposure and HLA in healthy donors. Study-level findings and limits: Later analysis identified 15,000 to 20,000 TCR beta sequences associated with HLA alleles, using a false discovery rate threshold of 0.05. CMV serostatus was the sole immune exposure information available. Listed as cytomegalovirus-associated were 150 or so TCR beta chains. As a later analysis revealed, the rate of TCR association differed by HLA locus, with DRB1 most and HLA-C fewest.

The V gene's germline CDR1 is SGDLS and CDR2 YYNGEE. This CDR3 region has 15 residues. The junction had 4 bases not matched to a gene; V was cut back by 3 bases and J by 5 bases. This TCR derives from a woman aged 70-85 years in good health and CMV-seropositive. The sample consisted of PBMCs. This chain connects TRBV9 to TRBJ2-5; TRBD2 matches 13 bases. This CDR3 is CASSAGTSGIETQYF. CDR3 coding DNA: TGTGCCAGCAGCGCCGGGACTAGCGGGATCGAGACCCAGTACTTC.